The sequence of this T cell receptor beta chain was determined in a study of blood T cell repertoires in COVID-19 (dated by TCRdb to 2018 to 2020). A note on the overall study: Samples covering the acute and convalescent phases of COVID-19 were provided by collaborators in the United States, Italy and Spain. The repertoires were released in a freely available public database meant as a resource for research on the immune response to SARS-CoV-2. The prospective study material was composed of cDNA or gDNA derived from T cells, B-cell-depleted T cells, or PBMCs. The dataset comprised deeply sampled blood TCRbeta repertoires from subjects exposed to, actively infected with, or recovered from COVID-19. HLA class I and class II types, where available, came from metadata supplied by the sample provider rather than from assay-based typing. A de-identified subject ID, COVID-19 status, age in years and sex were almost always included in the sample metadata. Samples came from the ongoing ImmuneRACE study (first 160 participants) plus 1,254 subjects from 6 global collaborators. The study at large found these results: How much clinical and demographic metadata was included differed by source and by participant, and the metadata was provided uncurated.

Participants in the prospective study were enrolled through a virtual design, were aged about 18 to 100 years, and lived in roughly 24 United States geographic areas. In the prospective study, participants were assigned to cohorts based on the clinical history participants reported in a screening survey and a study questionnaire. For ImmuneRACE Cohort 3, a participant was defined as recovered based on two consecutive negative NP/OP PCR tests, clearance by a healthcare professional, or resolution of symptoms. Mobile phlebotomists in the prospective study collected whole blood, serum and a nasopharyngeal or oropharyngeal swab from every participant. Prospective study participants could optionally give additional blood draws and questionnaires over an approximately two-month period. Before DNA extraction, prospective study blood samples were shipped either frozen or at room temperature. TCRbeta CDR3 regions were amplified from genomic DNA by means of the immunoSEQ Assay, a bias-controlled multiplex PCR. The published analysis was carried out like this. Within the assay, amplification of reference gene primers was used to estimate how many nucleated cells each sample contained. To quantify the absolute abundance of each unique TCRbeta CDR3 rearrangement, sequence reads were collapsed and filtered. For each sample, productive Simpson clonality was calculated as the square root of Simpson's diversity index over productive rearrangements. Entries here come from immuneACCESS through TCRdb and include only in-frame sequences with V and J called. Some clones fail to appear in such tables; in the studies checked, an unresolved V gene covers under half of the shortfall, and the cause of the remainder is unknown. V, J and clone size were drawn from that table, and D and trimming were deduced from the DNA. The sample contains 350,000 to 400,000 clones, roughly 87% of them found a single time. The ten most abundant clones make up under 3% of the sample.

About this clone: What this receptor recognizes is not known. Base qualities are not at hand, and no much larger clone is one base apart.

The sample consisted of PBMCs or T cells enriched from blood (not recorded which). This clonotype was obtained from a woman aged 25 to 45 who had recovered from COVID-19.

The nucleotide sequence reads as follows: TGTGCCAGCAGTACCAACAGGGGTAATCAGCCCCAGCATTTT. The translation is CASSTNRGNQPQHF. The rearranged chain carries TRBV27 and TRBJ1-5, with 7 bases matching TRBD1. V trim: 5 bases; J trim: 4 bases; unmatched bases: 5. Taken from the germline V gene (reference sequence), the CDR1 and CDR2 loops are MNHEY and SMNVEV. Including the terminal cysteine and phenylalanine, the CDR3 comprises 14 residues. The CDR3 DNA has 42 bases and is translated from base 1.